This record covers a single T cell receptor (beta chain). Its antigen is as yet unknown. The data belong to a study of T-cell memory formation after mild COVID-19. Broader study findings: Pre-infection memory contained some responding clones, which suggested that cross-reactive memory had joined. Still unconfirmed is whether the second-wave clones peaking on day 37 recognized SARS-CoV-2. Mainly CM and EM harbored the contracting CD4+ clones; mainly EMRA harbored the CD8+ ones.

TCR alpha and TCR beta cDNA libraries carrying sample barcodes and UMIs were produced by 5'RACE using constant-segment primers. TCRdb re-called the 5' RACE reads through MiXCR, storing one row per CDR3 protein. The repertoire holds roughly 300,000 distinct CDR3 sequences, with less than 9.5% as singletons. Trimming removed 4 bases from V and 2 bases from J; junction bases left unmatched: 6. CDR3 length: 14 amino acids. In germline, CDR1 is DFQATT, CDR2 SNEGSKA (reference sequence). The sequencing input was PBMCs or a T cell subset sorted from them (not recorded which). The sequence came from a man aged 18-30 years who had mild COVID-19 (a few samples of this study predate the infection). Cell type and time point are not known. V is TRBV20-1 and J is TRBJ2-5; 8 positions match TRBD2. The CDR3 region has the DNA TGCAGTGCTATTGACGCGGGGGGACAAGAGACCCAGTACTTC. Protein sequence: CSAIDAGGQETQYF.